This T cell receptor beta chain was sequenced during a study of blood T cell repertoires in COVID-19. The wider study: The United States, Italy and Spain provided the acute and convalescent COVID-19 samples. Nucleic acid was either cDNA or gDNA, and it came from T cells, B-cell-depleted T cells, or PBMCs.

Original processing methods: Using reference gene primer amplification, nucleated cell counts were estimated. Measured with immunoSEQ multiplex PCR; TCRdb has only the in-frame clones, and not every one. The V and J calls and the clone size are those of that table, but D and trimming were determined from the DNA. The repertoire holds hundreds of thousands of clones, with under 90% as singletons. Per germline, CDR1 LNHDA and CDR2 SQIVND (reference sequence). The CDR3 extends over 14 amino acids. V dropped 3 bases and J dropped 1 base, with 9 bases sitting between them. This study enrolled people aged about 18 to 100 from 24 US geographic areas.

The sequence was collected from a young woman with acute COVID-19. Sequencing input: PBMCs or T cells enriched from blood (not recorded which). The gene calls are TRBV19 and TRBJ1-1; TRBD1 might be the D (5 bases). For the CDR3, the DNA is TGTGCCAGTAGTATTTTTGACAGGAACACTGAAGCTTTCTTT. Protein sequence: CASSIFDRNTEAFF.